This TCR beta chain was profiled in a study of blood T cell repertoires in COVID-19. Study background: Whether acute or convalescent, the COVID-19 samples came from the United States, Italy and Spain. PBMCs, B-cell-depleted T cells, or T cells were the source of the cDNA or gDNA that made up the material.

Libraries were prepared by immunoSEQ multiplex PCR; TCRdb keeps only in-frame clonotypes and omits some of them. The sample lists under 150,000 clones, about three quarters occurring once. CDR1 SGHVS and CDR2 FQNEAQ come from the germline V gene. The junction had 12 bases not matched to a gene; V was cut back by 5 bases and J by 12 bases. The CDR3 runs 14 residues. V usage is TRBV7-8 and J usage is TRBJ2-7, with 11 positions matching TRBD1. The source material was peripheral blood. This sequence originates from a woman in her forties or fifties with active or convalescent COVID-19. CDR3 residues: CASSPGQGAVSVYF. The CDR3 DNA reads TGTGCCAGCAGCCCCGGACAGGGGGCTGTGTCGGTGTACTTC.